The rows below give T cell receptor beta chains drawn from one sample of a study of T-cell reconstitution after alpha-beta-depleted transplantation in children. TCRdb processed the PCR reads anew with MiXCR; each CDR3 protein has one entry. The table includes 80,000 or so distinct CDR3 sequences, 12% to 15% detected once. The specimen comprised PBMCs, mostly from graft donor cells, sampled 180 days after TCRalphabeta/CD19-depleted stem cell transplant. Receptor source: a male patient between 2 and 10 years old who had a stem cell transplant for acute lymphoblastic leukemia, so the T cells may come from the graft donor. Both conserved end residues are part of each CDR3. Fields, in order: CDR3 protein, V gene, J gene.

cdr3_aa: CASSLGPRGYGYTF
v_call: TRBV7-2
j_call: TRBJ1-2

cdr3_aa: CASSQGQGREETQYF
v_call: TRBV4-3
j_call: TRBJ2-5

cdr3_aa: CSVINRGWGYTF
v_call: TRBV29-1
j_call: TRBJ1-2

cdr3_aa: CASRWTGGTEAFF
v_call: TRBV6-1
j_call: TRBJ1-1

cdr3_aa: CASSPSGGGETQYF
v_call: TRBV28
j_call: TRBJ2-5

cdr3_aa: CASSVGRSSYNSPLHF
v_call: TRBV18
j_call: TRBJ1-6

cdr3_aa: CAISESGTASNSPLHF
v_call: TRBV10-3
j_call: TRBJ1-6

cdr3_aa: CASRTGGKAFF
v_call: TRBV28
j_call: TRBJ1-1

cdr3_aa: CASSPAGVYYGYTF
v_call: TRBV14
j_call: TRBJ1-2

cdr3_aa: CSVVPRAMNTEAFF
v_call: TRBV29-1
j_call: TRBJ1-1

cdr3_aa: CSANRGTTRINIQYF
v_call: TRBV20-1
j_call: TRBJ2-4

cdr3_aa: CASSLRGPNYNSPLHF
v_call: TRBV7-9
j_call: TRBJ1-6

cdr3_aa: CASSPGGRAKNSQYF
v_call: TRBV12-3/TRBV12-4
j_call: TRBJ2-4

cdr3_aa: CASSLYTSTGPDTQYF
v_call: TRBV27
j_call: TRBJ2-3

cdr3_aa: CASSARLAGGFNEQFF
v_call: TRBV11-1
j_call: TRBJ2-1

cdr3_aa: CASRDDQPQHF
v_call: TRBV6-2/TRBV6-3
j_call: TRBJ1-5

cdr3_aa: CASSSLQQGGEQYF
v_call: TRBV5-1
j_call: TRBJ2-7

cdr3_aa: CASSLGGKNEQFF
v_call: TRBV27
j_call: TRBJ2-1

cdr3_aa: CASRPGQGAYNEQFF
v_call: TRBV6-1
j_call: TRBJ2-1

cdr3_aa: CAISGGTPNTGELFF
v_call: TRBV10-3
j_call: TRBJ2-2

cdr3_aa: CASSYSTGRNYGYTF
v_call: TRBV6-5
j_call: TRBJ1-2

cdr3_aa: CSGPCPGGYEQYF
v_call: TRBV29-1
j_call: TRBJ2-7

cdr3_aa: CATSPRESRETQYF
v_call: TRBV24-1
j_call: TRBJ2-5

cdr3_aa: CASSPRPQSSYNEQFF
v_call: TRBV7-2
j_call: TRBJ2-1

cdr3_aa: CASSYLAGAYNEQFF
v_call: TRBV6-2/TRBV6-3
j_call: TRBJ2-1

cdr3_aa: CSAVDSMQSTYEQYF
v_call: TRBV20-1
j_call: TRBJ2-7

cdr3_aa: CASSQNGGETQYF
v_call: TRBV3-1
j_call: TRBJ2-5

cdr3_aa: CATSAESGTSPQFF
v_call: TRBV24-1
j_call: TRBJ2-1

cdr3_aa: CASSPTGTGNTIYF
v_call: TRBV7-2
j_call: TRBJ1-3